Below, one T cell receptor (beta chain) is given with its context. Its antigen is currently unknown. This entry comes from a study of cytomegalovirus exposure and HLA in healthy donors. This CDR3 spans 13 amino acids. CDR1 MRHNA and CDR2 SNTAGT come from the germline V gene. V was cut by 5 bases and J by 1 base, with 8 bases left in between. Study-wide points: A later analysis linked a missense DCLRE1C variant to TCR beta V- and J-gene trimming. There were some public TCRs occurring in many donors, but most TCR sequences were rare. TCR beta V segments were, for the most part, productive about 87% or about 30% of the time in an earlier analysis. Roughly even sequencing depth across donors was the assumption behind the presence/absence analyses.

60 Vbeta and 13 Jbeta primers were used in PCR. Libraries were prepared by immunoSEQ multiplex PCR; TCRdb keeps only in-frame clonotypes and omits some of them. The sample has about 94,000 clones; around 66% are singletons. The sample comprised PBMCs. The sequence came from a man aged 25-45 years in good health and CMV-seronegative. The chain couples TRBV6-4 to TRBJ1-1, with D uncertain. The CDR3 loop reads CASSLGPNTEAFF. CDR3 nucleotides: TGTGCCAGCAGTTTGGGCCCGAACACTGAAGCTTTCTTT.